This TCR beta chain was sequenced for a study of human T cells and chemical hapten exposure (dated by TCRdb to 2020 to 2022). Background on the whole study: For sensitization, 2% DPC in acetone was applied to a 2 cm by 2 cm area of upper inner arm skin. Roughly 30 alopecia patients provided blood for TCR sequencing at one to four time points (pre-sensitization, 2, 6 and 24 weeks). Patient blood was sampled pre-sensitization (week 0) and at 2, 6 and about 24 weeks after DPC sensitization. Libraries were pooled for sequencing, and variation in per-sample TCR yields was attributed mainly to small differences in library volumes within the pool. This study followed changes in the peripheral blood TCR repertoire in vivo during primary and secondary sensitization of alopecia patients to the hapten diphenylcyclopropenone (DPC). Patch tests used Finn chambers with 0.01% DPC on the upper back, scored after 6 days by International Contact Dermatitis Research Group standards. Weekly therapeutic DPC doses were additionally applied to the scalp of patients throughout the approximately 25-week study period. The mostly female patient cohort included alopecia areata with under or over 50% scalp involvement, alopecia totalis and alopecia universalis. The paper as a whole reports these results and caveats: Significantly more large CDR3 similarity clusters were formed by expanded TCRs than by pre-sensitization or healthy control sets, consistent with antigen-driven responses. Patch test score was positively correlated with the number of PT1 expanded TCRs, with significance at thresholds 8, 16 and 32 but not at 4. Because every patient had alopecia, a presumed autoimmune disease, the patients' immune response might differ from that of healthy individuals. Repeated subsampling changed both the strength of the expansion versus patch-test correlation and the threshold at which the correlation became significant. DPC sensitization did not change the number of TCRs with a frequency above 1 in 1000, and there was no evidence of changes in global repertoire structure.

Comment on this clonotype: The antigen it recognizes is unknown. Qualities for individual bases were not recorded, and no much larger clone is one base off.

The intended sense of this specimen's time point label: patch test 3, about 24 weeks after DPC sensitization. This specimen's treatment or condition label, interpreted: therapeutic diphenylcyclopropenone sensitization with weekly scalp DPC. Blood at each patch-test visit was drawn before the patch test was applied. Patients were considered eligible if aged 18 to 70, diagnosed with alopecia and deemed suitable for DPC therapy, and patients were excluded if pregnant. Total RNA was extracted from unfractionated whole blood collected in Tempus Blood RNA tubes. Trimming takes 7 bases off V and 5 bases off J; junction bases not matched to a gene: 13. Taken from cysteine to phenylalanine, the CDR3 has 15 residues. The sequence is cut down to CDR3 DNA, 45 bases in frame from base 1. Taken from the germline V gene (reference sequence), the CDR1 and CDR2 loops are MNHNY and SVGAGI. The library was produced with RACE. Data came from a NextSeq 500. During library preparation, unique molecular identifiers were attached to individual cDNA molecules so that TCRs could be counted quantitatively and reproducibly. Each blood RNA sample was used to sequence both TCR alpha and TCR beta chains. Concerning the study's data processing: The median number of TCRs per sample was 85,000 to 100,000, ranging from about 20,000 to 690,600. The Decombinator software suite was used to annotate the V, J and CDR3 of the TCR reads. For the PS versus PT1 abundance plots, all samples were subsampled to the same number of TCRs (28,000). Expanded TCRs were defined as absent before sensitization and observed at least eight times at the 2-week time point. The public reads were reprocessed in TCRdb via fastp at Q25 and MiXCR, keeping in-frame beta chains. Here each entry gathers all rows of one CDR3 protein and keeps the most common genes and DNA. Here the V and J calls rest on TCRdb's processing, not on the authors' analysis. The sample contains approximately 72,000 distinct CDR3 sequences, over 8.5% of them found a single time. The top ten hold roughly 1.3% of the sample.

Sequenced here: whole blood, sampled in connection with sensitization to the hapten diphenylcyclopropenone (DPC). This TCR was sampled from a woman aged 50 to 60 with alopecia areata. Some clones in this sample may be carry-over from other donors' samples. This receptor chain uses TRBV6-6 and TRBJ1-2; a stretch of 7 junction bases matches TRBD1. The CDR3 has the sequence CASKDTGAYNYGYTF. Here is the DNA: TGTGCCAGCAAAGATACAGGGGCCTACAATTATGGCTACACCTTC.